The 30 T cell receptor beta chains below come from one sample, sequenced in a study of blood T cell repertoires in COVID-19 (TCRdb year 2020). Receptor amplification or capture employed the immunoSEQ multiplex PCR assay. Drawn from immuneACCESS, this table holds only the in-frame rearrangements with V and J called that TCRdb kept. Clones are partly lost; checked studies trace under half to an unresolved V gene and leave the rest unexplained. For this sample the table gives fewer than 45,000 clones, of which roughly 70% were detected only once. The ten largest clones take up 10% of the sample. Source material: peripheral blood. Receptors originate from a man aged 65-85 years with COVID-19, enrolled during active disease.

This clone turned up a few times. V gene TRBV30 combines with J gene TRBJ2-7; 12 bases match TRBD2. Germline assignment: CDR1 GTSNPN and CDR2 SVGIG (reference sequence). V gave up 6 bases and J gave up 4 bases; unmatched junction bases: 10. The CDR3 has 15 amino acids. The CDR3 region has the DNA TGTGCCTGCAGAAGGACTAGCGGGAAACGTTACGAGCAGTACTTC. Its protein product is CACRRTSGKRYEQYF. The full variable domain, completed using reference TRBV30 and TRBJ2-7, is SQTIHQWPATLVQPVGSPLSLECTVEGTSNPNLYWYRQAAGRGLQLLFYSVGIGQISSEVPQNLSASRPQDRQFILSSKKLLLSDSGFYLCACRRTSGKRYEQYFGPGTRLTVT.

This rearrangement joins TRBV6-5 to TRBJ1-6, with D tentatively TRBD1 (6 bases). The CDR3 has 14 amino acids. V was clipped by 7 bases and J by 7 bases, with 14 bases between them. CDR1 is MNHEY and CDR2 is SVGAGI in the germline V gene. CDR3 protein: CASTTGLGNSPLHF. DNA of the CDR3: TGTGCCAGCACCACAGGGCTCGGGAATTCACCCCTCCACTTT.

This sequence joins TRBV14 and TRBJ2-2; a weak D match, TRBD2 (6 bases). The length of the CDR3 is 15 residues. Trimming cost V 3 bases and J 9 bases, with 17 bases left between them. Germline V gene sequence: CDR1 SGHDN, CDR2 FVKESK. The CDR3: CASSQAGTVHRELFF. The CDR3 region has the DNA TGTGCCAGCAGCCAGGCCGGGACTGTGCACCGGGAGCTGTTTTTT.

In its sample, this clone was seen once. For the CDR3, the DNA is TGTGCCAGCAGTCCTAGGACAGGGGAAGCTTTCTTT. Encoded protein: CASSPRTGEAFF. This chain links TRBV12-3 or TRBV12-4 with TRBJ1-1; 8 bases are a match to TRBD1. This CDR3 spans 12 amino acids. Trimming at V came to 5 bases and at J to 8 bases, leaving 4 bases not matched to a gene.

The chain combines TRBV6-1 with TRBJ2-1; D might be TRBD2 (5 bases). The CDR3 spans 14 residues. Trimming stripped 3 bases from V and 4 bases from J, with 10 bases between. Germline V gives CDR1 MNHNS, CDR2 SASEGT. As DNA, the CDR3 is TGTGCCAGCAGTGAGTTAGAGGGTTACAATGAGCAGTTCTTC. Protein sequence: CASSELEGYNEQFF.

The chain has TRBV9 and TRBJ2-2, with TRBD2 matching 13 bases. The germline V gene encodes CDR1 SGDLS and CDR2 YYNGEE. The V gene end was trimmed by 1 base and the J gene end by 5 bases; junction bases not matched to a gene: 5. The CDR3 sequence is 17 residues long. Here the CDR3 reads CASSVTSGGAKTGELFF. CDR3 sequence (DNA): TGTGCCAGCAGCGTAACTAGCGGGGGGGCCAAAACCGGGGAGCTGTTTTTT.

The V gene is TRBV29-1, the J gene TRBJ1-1; D call uncertain. Germline loops: CDR1 SQVTM, CDR2 ANQGSEA. Trimming left V 5 bases short and J 1 base short, with 8 bases between. The CDR3 totals 12 residues. CDR3 sequence: CSVNRGNTEAFF. The CDR3 DNA reads TGCAGCGTTAACCGGGGGAACACTGAAGCTTTCTTT.

The gene calls are TRBV6-2 or TRBV6-3 and TRBJ1-1; possible D gene TRBD1, 6 bases. Trimming stripped 5 bases from V and 5 bases from J, with 24 bases between. CDR1 and CDR2 (germline): MNHEY, SVGEGT. This CDR3 has 17 amino acids. The CDR3 DNA reads as TGTGCCAGCAGTCCGACGCTTTCAAAGGGGAGGGGGACTGAAGCTTTCTTT. Residues: CASSPTLSKGRGTEAFF.

The J gene is TRBJ1-2, the V gene TRBV19; no clear D gene. The germline V and J ends were trimmed by 3 bases and 8 bases, with 16 bases remaining between them. Germline lookup yields CDR1 LNHDA and CDR2 SQIVND (reference sequence). The CDR3 loop spans 14 amino acids. The CDR3 DNA reads TGTGCCAGTAGTATGGATTGGGAGTCGGGGGGCTACACCTTC. It is translated as CASSMDWESGGYTF.

This rearrangement joins TRBV7-2 to TRBJ1-5, with TRBD1 matching over 8 bases. Germline CDR1 is SGHTA and CDR2 is FQGNSA. There are 15 residues in the CDR3. V was clipped by 5 bases and J by 7 bases; unmatched bases: 10. DNA of the CDR3: TGTGCCAGCAGCCCATACGGACAGGGAGGACAGCCCCAGCATTTT. Translated, it gives CASSPYGQGGQPQHF. Using reference TRBV7-2 and TRBJ1-5 for the parts outside the CDR3, the full variable domain is GAGVSQSPSNKVTEKGKDVELRCDPISGHTALYWYRQSLGQGLEFLIYFQGNSAPDKSGLPSDRFSAERTGGSVSTLTIQRTQQEDSAVYLCASSPYGQGGQPQHFGDGTRLSIL.

The rearrangement links TRBV10-1 to TRBJ2-1; 9 nucleotides align to TRBD1. CDR3 length: 13 residues. V was clipped by 8 bases and J by 6 bases; unmatched bases: 5. CDR1 is WNHNN and CDR2 is SYGVQD in the germline V gene (reference sequence). CDR3 region: CASSGQGSNEQFF. In DNA, the CDR3 is TGCGCCAGCTCGGGACAGGGAAGCAATGAGCAGTTCTTC.

V usage is TRBV11-2 and J usage is TRBJ2-5, with TRBD2 matching 9 bases. Unmatched junction bases numbered 12, after V lost 3 bases and J lost 4 bases. The CDR3 totals 17 residues. Germline values: CDR1 SGHAT, CDR2 FQNNGV. The CDR3, as DNA: TGTGCCAGCAGCTTTCGGGCTAGCGGGACAATTGCAGAGACCCAGTACTTC. Encoded protein: CASSFRASGTIAETQYF.

In its sample, this clone ranks as medium-sized (0.01 to 0.1%). V gene TRBV24-1 combines with J gene TRBJ2-7; a weak D match, TRBD1 (5 bases). The length of the CDR3 is 13 residues. The germline CDR1 and CDR2 sequences are KGHDR and SFDVKD. V was clipped by 1 base and J by 5 bases, with 8 bases between them. The chain's CDR3 is CATSDLVTDEQYF. CDR3 nucleotides: TGTGCCACCAGTGATTTAGTGACAGACGAGCAGTACTTC.

This clone was seen a handful of times. The J gene is TRBJ1-3, the V gene TRBV3-1 (or the pseudogene TRBV3-2); D uncertain. With 5 bases removed from V and 3 bases from J, the gap between germline ends came to 8 bases. The CDR3 totals 13 residues. Germline lookup yields CDR1 LGHDT and CDR2 YNNKEL (reference sequence). The DNA for the CDR3 is TGTGCCAGCAGCGTTGAGCTTGGAAACACCATATATTTT. Translating gives CASSVELGNTIYF.

V and J are TRBV30 and TRBJ2-7, with D perhaps TRBD2 (5 bases). V was clipped by 5 bases and J by 0 bases, with 14 bases between them. The CDR3 is made up of 14 amino acids. The germline CDR1 and CDR2 sequences are GTSNPN and SVGIG (reference sequence). CDR3 bases: TGTGCCTGGGCGAGGGTTGGTAGCTCCTACGAGCAGTACTTC. Its protein is CAWARVGSSYEQYF.

The CDR3 nucleotides read TGCGCCAGCAGCCTGCAGGTGGACACTGAAGCTTTCTTT. Translated, it gives CASSLQVDTEAFF. The gene calls are TRBV5-1 and TRBJ1-1; no definite D call. In germline, CDR1 is SGHRS, CDR2 YFSETQ. V was clipped by 4 bases and J by 3 bases, with 10 bases between them. CDR3 length: 13 residues.

The chain is built from TRBV10-3 and TRBJ1-1, with 12 bases matching TRBD1. The trim removed 7 bases at V and 11 bases at J, leaving 8 bases unmatched. CDR1 ENHRY and CDR2 SYGVKD come from the germline V gene. This CDR3 has 13 residues. The CDR3 here is CAIKGTGGAGAFF. DNA of the CDR3: TGTGCCATCAAGGGGACAGGGGGCGCAGGGGCTTTCTTT.

The chain couples TRBV7-2 to TRBJ2-1, with D tentatively TRBD1 (5 bases). Germline V gene sequence: CDR1 SGHTA, CDR2 FQGNSA. The CDR3 runs to 14 residues. V was cut by 0 bases and J by 6 bases, with 9 bases left in between. CDR3 bases: TGTGCCAGCAGCTTAGCCCAGGGTGGCAATGAGCAGTTCTTC. It is translated as CASSLAQGGNEQFF. The full variable domain, rest sourced from reference TRBV7-2 and TRBJ2-1, is GAGVSQSPSNKVTEKGKDVELRCDPISGHTALYWYRQSLGQGLEFLIYFQGNSAPDKSGLPSDRFSAERTGGSVSTLTIQRTQQEDSAVYLCASSLAQGGNEQFFGPGTRLTVL.

V and J are TRBV28 and TRBJ1-5; D ambiguous. Deletions cut 6 bases from V and 3 bases from J, with 15 bases between. The CDR3 has 15 amino acids. Germline V gene lookup returns CDR1 MDHEN and CDR2 SYDVKM. CDR3 region: CASSRMGEANQPQHF. The CDR3 coding sequence is TGTGCCAGCAGCCGCATGGGAGAGGCCAATCAGCCCCAGCATTTT.

V gene TRBV14 combines with J gene TRBJ1-1; no reliable D call. V dropped 0 bases and J dropped 4 bases, with 9 bases sitting between them. This CDR3 has 14 residues. From germline, CDR1 is SGHDN and CDR2 FVKESK. DNA for the CDR3: TGTGCCAGCAGCCAAGATATGAGTATCACTGAAGCTTTCTTT. It translates to CASSQDMSITEAFF.

The rearrangement links TRBV6-5 to TRBJ1-6; 9 bases are shared with TRBD1. Losses at the gene ends were 0 bases for V and 10 bases for J; bases not matched to a gene: 7. Germline lookup yields CDR1 MNHEY and CDR2 SVGAGI. This CDR3 has 16 residues. DNA of the CDR3: TGTGCCAGCAGTTACTCGGGGGACAGGGCCGGGTCACCCCTCCACTTT. Encoded protein: CASSYSGDRAGSPLHF.

Note on this clone: With a much larger clone just one base away, this may be a read error. Other DNA variants within this sample encode the same CDR3. The rearrangement joins TRBV2 to TRBJ2-4, with D maybe TRBD1 (5 bases). The V gene's germline CDR1 is SNHLY and CDR2 FYNNEI. The CDR3 is 14 residues long. The ends were cut back, 6 bases at V and 8 bases at J, with 17 bases in the middle. The CDR3 sequence is CASSGQGSGDIQYF. The CDR3 nucleotides read TGTGCCAGCAGCGGGCAGGGAAGTGGGGACATTCAGTACTTC.

The J gene is TRBJ2-1, the V gene TRBV27, with TRBD2 matching 9 bases. J was trimmed by 9 bases and V by 8 bases; bases with no gene match: 14. This CDR3 is 15 amino acids long. CDR1 is MNHEY and CDR2 is SMNVEV in the germline V gene (reference sequence). CDR3 sequence reads: CASGTSGRNLGEQFF. The DNA for the CDR3 is TGTGCCAGCGGCACGAGCGGGAGGAATTTAGGTGAGCAGTTCTTC.

The chain couples TRBV10-3 to TRBJ2-3, with 9 nucleotides matching TRBD1. This CDR3 contains 13 residues. V shed 10 bases, J shed 3 bases, and the junction held 5 bases outside the gene matches. The germline CDR1 and CDR2 sequences are ENHRY and SYGVKD. Here the CDR3 DNA reads TGTGCCACACACAGGGGGCCGACAGATACGCAGTATTTT. Encoded protein: CATHRGPTDTQYF.

This CDR3 reads CASSGDRGYGEKLFF. CDR3 coding DNA: TGTGCCAGCAGTGGGGACAGGGGGTATGGTGAAAAACTGTTTTTT. J is TRBJ1-4 and V is TRBV28; TRBD1 agrees at 11 bases. Germline assignment: CDR1 MDHEN and CDR2 SYDVKM. Trimming at V came to 5 bases and at J to 7 bases, leaving 6 bases not matched to a gene. The CDR3 totals 15 residues.

The genes are TRBV7-9 and TRBJ2-2; D is ambiguous. The length of the CDR3 is 14 residues. Germline values: CDR1 SEHNR, CDR2 FQNEAQ (reference sequence). The V gene lost 0 bases and the J gene lost 5 bases, with 7 bases spanning the gap. CDR3 amino acids: CASSLAGLTGELFF. CDR3 DNA: TGTGCCAGCAGCTTAGCCGGGTTGACCGGGGAGCTGTTTTTT.

The rearrangement uses TRBV28 and TRBJ1-5; 8 nucleotides align to TRBD1. The CDR3 contains 14 residues. Germline-derived CDR1 and CDR2 are MDHEN and SYDVKM. J lost 7 bases, V lost 4 bases, and 6 bases had no gene match. The CDR3 here is CASSSGTGSQPQHF. The CDR3 DNA sequence: TGTGCCAGCAGTTCCGGGACAGGTTCCCAGCCCCAGCATTTT.

V usage is TRBV6-5 and J usage is TRBJ2-2; 7 bases are a match to TRBD2. The CDR3 runs 15 residues. Trimming at V came to 8 bases and at J to 2 bases, leaving 8 bases not matched to a gene. Looked up from germline, CDR1 is MNHEY and CDR2 is SVGAGI. CDR3 sequence: CASPRWGGNTGELFF. The CDR3 DNA reads as TGTGCCAGCCCCCGGTGGGGGGGAAACACCGGGGAGCTGTTTTTT.

This clone was counted only a few times. This rearrangement joins TRBV2 to TRBJ2-2, with D hard to call. The V and J ends lost 5 bases and 3 bases respectively, with 4 bases between them. The CDR3 length is 12 residues. Germline V gives CDR1 SNHLY, CDR2 FYNNEI. The CDR3 DNA is TGTGCCAGCAGTTTCTACACCGGGGAGCTGTTTTTT. It codes for CASSFYTGELFF. The full variable domain, with the rest looked up from reference TRBV2 and TRBJ2-2, is EPEVTQTPSHQVTQMGQEVILRCVPISNHLYFYWYRQILGQKVEFLVSFYNNEISEKSEIFDDQFSVERPDGSNFTLKIRSTKLEDSAMYFCASSFYTGELFFGEGSRLTVL.

J is TRBJ2-1 and V is TRBV29-1, with D possibly being TRBD1 (7 bases). The CDR3 has 16 amino acids. V gave up 3 bases and J gave up 6 bases, with 21 bases separating them. Germline V gene lookup returns CDR1 SQVTM and CDR2 ANQGSEA. Written as DNA, the CDR3 is TGCAGCGTTGAGAGGCGGGGAGACAGGGCCTCCAATGAGCAGTTCTTC. It is translated as CSVERRGDRASNEQFF.